The following is a TCR beta chain sequence with its context. Its antigen has not been determined. No much larger clone exists at a distance of one base, and base qualities are not known. The immunoSEQ assay amplified TCRB CDR3 regions from roughly 2 micrograms of genomic DNA, or from all available DNA when less than that amount was available. The multiplex PCR relied on 60 forward primers for TCR V beta segments and 13 reverse primers for J beta segments. To estimate the number of reads per starting template, synthetic control templates were added to each sample at limiting dilution. Reads of 87 bp were generated by sequencing on the Illumina HiSeq System. On the study's bioinformatics: PCR and sequencing errors were removed by merging closely related sequences with a nearest neighbor algorithm. TCR overlap was defined as the percentage of unique tumor TCR beta sequences that were also present in the same patient's peripheral blood. As stored in TCRdb, this immuneACCESS dataset retains in-frame rearrangements with V and J assigned. A fraction of the clones does not appear; measured against another copy, unresolved V genes explain less than half of the discrepancy, and the remainder lacks a known reason. The V and J calls and clone size are taken from that table; D and trimming were inferred from the DNA. For this sample there are around 83,000 clones; 75% to 90% appear just once. 7.5% to 8.5% of the sample lies in the top ten.

CDR3 length: 14 amino acids, cysteine to phenylalanine. Only CDR3 DNA remains: 42 bases, in frame from the first base. As encoded in the germline V gene, CDR1 is SNHLY while CDR2 is FYNNEI. V has 8 bases trimmed and J has 5 bases trimmed; junction bases matching no gene number 6. These data belong to a study of glioma-infiltrating T cells after dendritic cell vaccination (dated by TCRdb to about 2016). With regard to the full study: A cohort of approximately 15 glioblastoma patients from Phase I and II dendritic cell vaccination trials was included, of whom 9 were newly diagnosed and 6 had recurrent disease. TCR sequencing metrics, including TIL content and tumor-blood repertoire overlap, were correlated with survival after dendritic cell vaccination. The vaccine was prepared from monocyte-derived dendritic cells that were cultured for approximately seven days with IL-4 and GM-CSF and then pulsed overnight with autologous tumor lysate. Three intradermal dendritic cell vaccine injections were administered to patients at biweekly intervals in the arm below the axilla. In glioblastoma patients vaccinated with dendritic cells, deep sequencing of TCR beta CDR3 regions served to measure tumor-infiltrating lymphocyte content and to compare repertoires between tumor and blood. Autologous tumor lysate-pulsed dendritic cell vaccination was administered to the patients between about 2003 and 2013. General study outcomes and caveats: No direct relationship between TCR clonality and survival was found, suggesting that a diverse polyclonal response may matter. The TCR overlap response model with three groups was called speculative and said to need prospective validation. Longer time to progression and overall survival after dendritic cell vaccination were predicted by higher estimated pretreatment TIL content. The cohort was small and heterogeneous, only a few patients had full blood and tumor sets, and even fewer had initial-recurrent tumor pairs.

The sample's time point label, in plain terms: after dendritic cell vaccination, including at tumor progression/relapse. Patients were selected on the basis of adequate residual fresh-frozen tumor tissue and more than two years of available survival data. Molecular status otherwise varied across the glioblastoma patients, but none of them carried an isocitrate dehydrogenase mutation. PBMC were collected before vaccination, two weeks after the third vaccination, and at tumor progression if tumor progression occurred. The Qiagen DNeasy Blood extraction Kit was used to extract genomic DNA. The input for sequencing was blood, taken after dendritic cell vaccination. This chain is built from TRBV2 and TRBJ1-6; TRBD1 fits 7 bases in the junction. The receptor comes from a human donor with glioblastoma. The CDR3 has the sequence CASRITGDNSPLHF. At the DNA level, the sequence is TGTGCCAGCCGGATTACAGGGGATAATTCACCCCTCCACTTT.